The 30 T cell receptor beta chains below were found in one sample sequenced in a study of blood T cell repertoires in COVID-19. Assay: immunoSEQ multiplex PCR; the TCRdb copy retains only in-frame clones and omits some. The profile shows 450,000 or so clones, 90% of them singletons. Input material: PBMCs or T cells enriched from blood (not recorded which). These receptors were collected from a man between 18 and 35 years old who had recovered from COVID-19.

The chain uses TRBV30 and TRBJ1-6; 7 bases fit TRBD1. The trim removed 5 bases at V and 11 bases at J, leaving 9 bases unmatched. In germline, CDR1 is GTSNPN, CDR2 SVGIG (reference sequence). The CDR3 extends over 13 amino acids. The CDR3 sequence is CAWAGTVGTPLHF. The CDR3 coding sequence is TGTGCCTGGGCCGGGACAGTGGGGACACCCCTCCACTTT.

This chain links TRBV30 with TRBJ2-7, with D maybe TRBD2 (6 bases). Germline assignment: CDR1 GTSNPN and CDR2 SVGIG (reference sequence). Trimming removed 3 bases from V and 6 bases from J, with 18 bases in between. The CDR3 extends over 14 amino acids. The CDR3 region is CAWRAWDLNFEQYF. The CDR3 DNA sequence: TGTGCCTGGAGGGCCTGGGACTTGAACTTCGAGCAGTACTTC. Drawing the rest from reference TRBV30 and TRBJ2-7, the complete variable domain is SQTIHQWPATLVQPVGSPLSLECTVEGTSNPNLYWYRQAAGRGLQLLFYSVGIGQISSEVPQNLSASRPQDRQFILSSKKLLLSDSGFYLCAWRAWDLNFEQYFGPGTRLTVT.

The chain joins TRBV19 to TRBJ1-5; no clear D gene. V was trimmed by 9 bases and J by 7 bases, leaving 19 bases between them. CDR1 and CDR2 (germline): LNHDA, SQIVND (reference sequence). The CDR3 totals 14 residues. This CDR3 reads CASTQGKAGQPQHF. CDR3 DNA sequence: TGTGCCAGCACCCAAGGGAAAGCGGGGCAGCCCCAGCATTTT.

The CDR3 coding sequence is TGCGCCAGCAGCAAGACCACCGGGACAGGGAAAGAGACCCAGTACTTC. Amino acid sequence: CASSKTTGTGKETQYF. J is TRBJ2-5 and V is TRBV5-1; 9 positions match TRBD1. Per germline, CDR1 SGHRS and CDR2 YFSETQ. The CDR3 totals 16 residues. J gave up 3 bases and V 4 bases, and 10 bases lay outside the gene matches. The full variable domain, rest sourced from reference TRBV5-1 and TRBJ2-5, is KAGVTQTPRYLIKTRGQQVTLSCSPISGHRSVSWYQQTPGQGLQFLFEYFSETQRNKGNFPGRFSGRQFSNSRSEMNVSTLELGDSALYLCASSKTTGTGKETQYFGPGTRLLVL.

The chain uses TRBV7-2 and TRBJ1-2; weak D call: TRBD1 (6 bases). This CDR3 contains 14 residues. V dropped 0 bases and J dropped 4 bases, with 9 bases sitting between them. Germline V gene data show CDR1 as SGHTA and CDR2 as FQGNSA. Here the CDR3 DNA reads TGTGCCAGCAGCTTAGCGCGGACAGCCTATGGCTACACCTTC. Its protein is CASSLARTAYGYTF. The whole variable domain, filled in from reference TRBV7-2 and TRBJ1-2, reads GAGVSQSPSNKVTEKGKDVELRCDPISGHTALYWYRQSLGQGLEFLIYFQGNSAPDKSGLPSDRFSAERTGGSVSTLTIQRTQQEDSAVYLCASSLARTAYGYTFGSGTRLTVV.

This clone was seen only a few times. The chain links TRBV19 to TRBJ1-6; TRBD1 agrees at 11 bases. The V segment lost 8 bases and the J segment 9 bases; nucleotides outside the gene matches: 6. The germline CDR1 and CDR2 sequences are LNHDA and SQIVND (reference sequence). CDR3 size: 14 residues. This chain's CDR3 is CASAPGQGVSPLHF. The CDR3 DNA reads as TGTGCCAGTGCTCCGGGACAGGGGGTTTCACCCCTCCACTTT.

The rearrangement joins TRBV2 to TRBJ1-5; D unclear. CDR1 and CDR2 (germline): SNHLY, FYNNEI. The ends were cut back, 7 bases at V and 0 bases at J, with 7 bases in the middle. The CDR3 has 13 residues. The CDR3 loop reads CASMQVSNQPQHF. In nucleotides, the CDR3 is TGTGCCAGCATGCAGGTTAGCAATCAGCCCCAGCATTTT.

CDR3 nucleotides: TGTGCCAGCAGTCGGGGACAGTACGATCAGCCCCAGCATTTT. Protein: CASSRGQYDQPQHF. The chain employs TRBV6-5 and TRBJ1-5; 7 bases fit TRBD1. CDR3 size: 14 residues. V lost 5 bases and J lost 5; bases outside the gene matches: 6. Germline V gene data show CDR1 as MNHEY and CDR2 as SVGAGI.

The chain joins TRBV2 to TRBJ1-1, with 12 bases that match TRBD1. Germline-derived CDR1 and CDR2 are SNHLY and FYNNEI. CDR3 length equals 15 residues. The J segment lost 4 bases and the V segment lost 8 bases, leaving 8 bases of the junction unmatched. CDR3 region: CASGGQGARGTEAFF. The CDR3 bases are TGTGCCAGCGGGGGACAGGGGGCGCGTGGCACTGAAGCTTTCTTT. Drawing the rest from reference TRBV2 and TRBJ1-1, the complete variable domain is EPEVTQTPSHQVTQMGQEVILRCVPISNHLYFYWYRQILGQKVEFLVSFYNNEISEKSEIFDDQFSVERPDGSNFTLKIRSTKLEDSAMYFCASGGQGARGTEAFFGQGTRLTVV.

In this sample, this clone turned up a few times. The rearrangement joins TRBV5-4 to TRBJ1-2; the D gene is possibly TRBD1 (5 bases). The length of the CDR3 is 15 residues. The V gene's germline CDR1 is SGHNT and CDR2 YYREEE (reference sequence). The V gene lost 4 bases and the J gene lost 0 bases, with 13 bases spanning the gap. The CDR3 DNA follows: TGTGCCAGCAGCAGCGCCGACAGCGCTAACTATGGCTACACCTTC. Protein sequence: CASSSADSANYGYTF.

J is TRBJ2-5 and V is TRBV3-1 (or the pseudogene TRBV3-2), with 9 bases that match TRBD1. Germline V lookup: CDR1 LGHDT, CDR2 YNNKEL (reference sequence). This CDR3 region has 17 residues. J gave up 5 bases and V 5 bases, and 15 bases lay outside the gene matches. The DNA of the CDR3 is TGTGCCAGCAGCTATGGACAGGGGAGACGAATTCGGGAGACCCAGTACTTC. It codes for CASSYGQGRRIRETQYF.

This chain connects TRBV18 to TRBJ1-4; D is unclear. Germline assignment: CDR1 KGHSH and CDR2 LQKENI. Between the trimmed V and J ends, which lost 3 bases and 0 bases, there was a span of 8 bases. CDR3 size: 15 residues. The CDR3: CASSPIEATNEKLFF. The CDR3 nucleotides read TGTGCCAGCTCACCGATAGAGGCAACTAATGAAAAACTGTTTTTT.

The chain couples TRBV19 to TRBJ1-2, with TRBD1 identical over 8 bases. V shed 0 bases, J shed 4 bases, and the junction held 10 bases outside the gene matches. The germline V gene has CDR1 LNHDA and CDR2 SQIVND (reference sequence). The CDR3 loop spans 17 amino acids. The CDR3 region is CASSIDLAGGSSYGYTF. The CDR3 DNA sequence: TGTGCCAGTAGTATAGATTTGGCAGGGGGCTCGAGCTATGGCTACACCTTC.

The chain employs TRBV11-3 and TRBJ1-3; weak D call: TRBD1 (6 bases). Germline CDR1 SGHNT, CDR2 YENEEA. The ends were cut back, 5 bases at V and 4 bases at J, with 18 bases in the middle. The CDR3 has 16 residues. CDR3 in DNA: TGTGCCAGCAGCCCCAGGACAGAAATGAGAGGAAACACCATATATTTT. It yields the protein CASSPRTEMRGNTIYF. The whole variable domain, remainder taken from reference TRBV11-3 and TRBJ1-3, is EAGVVQSPRYKIIEKKQPVAFWCNPISGHNTLYWYLQNLGQGPELLIRYENEEAVDDSQLPKDRFSAERLKGVDSTLKIQPAELGDSAVYLCASSPRTEMRGNTIYFGEGSWLTVV.

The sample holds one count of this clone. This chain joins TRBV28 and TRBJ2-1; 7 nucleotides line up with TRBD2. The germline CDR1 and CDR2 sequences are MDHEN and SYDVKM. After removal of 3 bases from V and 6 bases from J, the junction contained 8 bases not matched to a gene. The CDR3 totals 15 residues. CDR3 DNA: TGTGCCAGCAGTTTGAGACTAGCCCGGGGCAATGAGCAGTTCTTC. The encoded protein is CASSLRLARGNEQFF.

The CDR3 reads CASSPRQGGSEAFF. DNA for the CDR3: TGTGCCAGCAGCCCCCGACAGGGCGGAAGTGAAGCTTTCTTT. The rearrangement uses TRBV7-2 and TRBJ1-1, with 7 bases that match TRBD1. The V segment lost 5 bases and the J segment 7 bases; nucleotides outside the gene matches: 10. This CDR3 comprises 14 residues. Germline V gives CDR1 SGHTA, CDR2 FQGNSA.

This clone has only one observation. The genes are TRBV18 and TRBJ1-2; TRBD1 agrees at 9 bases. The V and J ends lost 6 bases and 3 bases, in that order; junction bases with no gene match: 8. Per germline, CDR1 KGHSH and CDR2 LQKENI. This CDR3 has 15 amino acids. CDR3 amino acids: CASSSPGQGDYGYTF. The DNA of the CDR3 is TGTGCCAGCTCGTCCCCGGGACAGGGAGACTATGGCTACACCTTC.

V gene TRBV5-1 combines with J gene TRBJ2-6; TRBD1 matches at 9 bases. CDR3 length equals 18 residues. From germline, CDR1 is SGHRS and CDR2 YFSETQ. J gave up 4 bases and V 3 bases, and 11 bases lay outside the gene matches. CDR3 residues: CASSSVPGQGSGANVLTF. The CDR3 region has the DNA TGCGCCAGCAGCTCGGTCCCGGGACAGGGTTCCGGGGCCAACGTCCTGACTTTC.

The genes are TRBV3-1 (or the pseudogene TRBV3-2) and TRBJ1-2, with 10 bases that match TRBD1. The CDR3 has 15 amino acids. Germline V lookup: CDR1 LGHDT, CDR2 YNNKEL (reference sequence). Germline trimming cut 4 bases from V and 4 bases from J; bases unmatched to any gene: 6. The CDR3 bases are TGTGCCAGCAGCCCTCGACAGGGGGCAGGCTATGGCTACACCTTC. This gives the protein CASSPRQGAGYGYTF.

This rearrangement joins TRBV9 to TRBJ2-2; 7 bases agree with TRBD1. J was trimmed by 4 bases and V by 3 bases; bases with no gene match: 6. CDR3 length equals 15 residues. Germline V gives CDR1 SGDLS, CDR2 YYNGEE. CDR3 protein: CASSDEGGGTGELFF. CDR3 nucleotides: TGTGCCAGCAGCGACGAAGGGGGCGGCACCGGGGAGCTGTTTTTT.

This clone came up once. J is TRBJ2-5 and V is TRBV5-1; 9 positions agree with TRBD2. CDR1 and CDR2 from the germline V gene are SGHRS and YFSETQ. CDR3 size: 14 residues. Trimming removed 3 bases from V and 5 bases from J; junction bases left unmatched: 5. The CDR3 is CASSSLAGAETQYF. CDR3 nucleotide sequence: TGCGCCAGCAGCTCTTTAGCGGGAGCGGAGACCCAGTACTTC.

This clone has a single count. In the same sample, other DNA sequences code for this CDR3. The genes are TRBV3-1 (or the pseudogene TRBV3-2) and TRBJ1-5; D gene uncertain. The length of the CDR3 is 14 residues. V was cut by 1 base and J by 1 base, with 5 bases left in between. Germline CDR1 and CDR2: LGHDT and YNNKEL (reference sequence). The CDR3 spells CASSQGRSNQPQHF. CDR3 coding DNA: TGTGCCAGCAGCCAAGGCAGAAGCAATCAGCCCCAGCATTTT.

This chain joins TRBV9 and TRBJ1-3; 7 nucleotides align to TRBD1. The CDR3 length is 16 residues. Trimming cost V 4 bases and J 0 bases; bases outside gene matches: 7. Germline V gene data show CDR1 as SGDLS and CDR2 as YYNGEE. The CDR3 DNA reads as TGTGCCAGCAGCTTTCTGGGACAGCTCTCTGGAAACACCATATATTTT. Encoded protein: CASSFLGQLSGNTIYF.

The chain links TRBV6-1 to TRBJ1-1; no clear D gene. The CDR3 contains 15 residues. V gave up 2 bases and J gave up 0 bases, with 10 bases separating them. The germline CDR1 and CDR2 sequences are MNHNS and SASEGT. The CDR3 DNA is TGTGCCAGCAGTGAATCAGTGACATTGAACACTGAAGCTTTCTTT. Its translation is CASSESVTLNTEAFF.

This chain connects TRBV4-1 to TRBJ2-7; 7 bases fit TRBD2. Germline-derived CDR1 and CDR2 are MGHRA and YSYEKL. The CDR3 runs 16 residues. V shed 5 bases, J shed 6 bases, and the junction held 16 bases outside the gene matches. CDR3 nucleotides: TGCGCCAGCAGCGGCGATAACTCGGCGGGAGCCTCCGAGCAGTACTTC. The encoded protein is CASSGDNSAGASEQYF.

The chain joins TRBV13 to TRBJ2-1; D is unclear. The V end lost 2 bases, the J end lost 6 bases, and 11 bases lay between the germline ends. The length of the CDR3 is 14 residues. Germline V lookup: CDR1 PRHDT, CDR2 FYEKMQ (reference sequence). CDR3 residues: CASSLLASVNEQFF. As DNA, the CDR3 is TGTGCCAGCAGCTTACTGGCTTCCGTCAATGAGCAGTTCTTC.

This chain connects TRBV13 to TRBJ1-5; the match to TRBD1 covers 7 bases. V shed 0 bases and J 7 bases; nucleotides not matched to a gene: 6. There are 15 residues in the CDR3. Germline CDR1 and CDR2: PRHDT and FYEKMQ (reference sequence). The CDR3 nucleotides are TGTGCCAGCAGCTTAGGGACAGGGTTAGGACAGCCCCAGCATTTT. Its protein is CASSLGTGLGQPQHF.

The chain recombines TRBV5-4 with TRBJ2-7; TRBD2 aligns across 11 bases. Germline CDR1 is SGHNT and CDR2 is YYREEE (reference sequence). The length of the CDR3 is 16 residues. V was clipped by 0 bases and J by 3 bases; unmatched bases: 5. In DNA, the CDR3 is TGTGCCAGCAGCTTGGCTAGCGGGGGGCCCGACTACGAGCAGTACTTC. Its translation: CASSLASGGPDYEQYF.

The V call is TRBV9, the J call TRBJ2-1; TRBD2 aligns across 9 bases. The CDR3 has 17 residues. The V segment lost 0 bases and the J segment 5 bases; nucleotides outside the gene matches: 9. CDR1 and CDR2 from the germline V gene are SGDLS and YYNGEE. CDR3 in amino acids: CASSVGPSSGANNEQFF. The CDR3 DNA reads TGTGCCAGCAGCGTAGGGCCCTCTAGCGGGGCCAACAATGAGCAGTTCTTC.

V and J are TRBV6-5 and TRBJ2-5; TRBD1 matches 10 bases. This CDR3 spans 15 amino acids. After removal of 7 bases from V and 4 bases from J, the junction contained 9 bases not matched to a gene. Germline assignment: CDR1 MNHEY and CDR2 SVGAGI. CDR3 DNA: TGTGCCAGCACCCTGAGGACAGGGGGTTTAGAGACCCAGTACTTC. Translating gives CASTLRTGGLETQYF.